This entry concerns a single TCR beta chain. The CDR3 loop spans 12 amino acids. Germline CDR1 is LGHNT and CDR2 is FRNRAP. Trimming cost V 7 bases and J 5 bases, with 11 bases left between them. These data come from a study of blood T cell repertoires in COVID-19. As for the study in general: COVID-19 samples from acute and convalescent phases originated in the United States, Italy and Spain. T cells, B-cell-depleted T cells, or PBMCs provided the cDNA or gDNA that served as material.

Authors' methods: Amplification of reference gene primers provided the estimated nucleated cell counts. Method: immunoSEQ multiplex PCR; TCRdb's copy keeps in-frame clones and lacks some. V and J calls plus clone size are reproduced from that table; the DNA served to infer D and trimming. The sample yields about 49,000 clones, about 85% seen once. The sequence was collected from a human donor in a cohort sampled during active COVID-19. The rearrangement joins TRBV12-5 to TRBJ1-1; D gene uncertain. Sequencing input: peripheral blood. For the CDR3, the DNA is TGTGCTAGTGCCCAGGCGGGGACTGAAGCTTTCTTT. Translating it yields CASAQAGTEAFF.